This TCR beta chain derives from a study of response to subunit inactivated influenza vaccine. Each CDR3 protein is one row after TCRdb ran MiXCR on the RT-PCR reads. This table has under 800,000 distinct CDR3 sequences, approximately 15% appearing once. The CDR3 is 12 residues long. The germline gives CDR1 LGHDT, CDR2 YNNKEL (reference sequence). Deletions cut 4 bases from V and 5 bases from J, with 8 bases between. The genes are TRBV3-1 and TRBJ1-1; D is unclear. The sequence came from a man in his fifties or sixties who received an inactivated influenza vaccine. The specimen was PBMCs from blood, collected roughly 15 days before vaccination. The CDR3 coding sequence is TGTGCCAGCAGCCTAGGGAAGACTGAAGCTTTCTTT. Residues: CASSLGKTEAFF.